The 20 T cell receptor beta chains reported below all come from one sample, sequenced in a study of T-cell memory formation after mild COVID-19. In TCRdb, the 5' RACE reads were re-called with MiXCR into one record per CDR3 protein. The sample lists almost 550,000 distinct CDR3 sequences; roughly 21% were seen once. The sequencing input was PBMCs or a T cell subset sorted from them (not recorded which). The origin of the receptors is an adult woman who had mild COVID-19 (a few samples of this study predate the infection). Cell type and time point are not known.

This chain links TRBV2 with TRBJ1-2; D unresolved. V lost 4 bases and J lost 5, with 14 bases in between. Germline CDR1 SNHLY, CDR2 FYNNEI. The CDR3 sequence is 14 residues long. The CDR3 bases are TGTGCCAGCAGTGGAGGGAGAAGCGCTTATGGCTACACCTTC. Encoded protein: CASSGGRSAYGYTF. The complete variable domain, with remaining parts taken from reference TRBV2 and TRBJ1-2, reads EPEVTQTPSHQVTQMGQEVILRCVPISNHLYFYWYRQILGQKVEFLVSFYNNEISEKSEIFDDQFSVERPDGSNFTLKIRSTKLEDSAMYFCASSGGRSAYGYTFGSGTRLTVV.

This clonotype has only a few counts. The genes are TRBV7-6 and TRBJ2-3; 8 positions match TRBD2. Trimming removed 1 base from V and 5 bases from J; junction bases left unmatched: 11. The germline CDR1 and CDR2 sequences are SGHVS and FNYEAQ. The CDR3 spans 17 residues. CDR3 coding DNA: TGTGCCAGCAGCTTAGTTCCCTCCTCGGGGGGGCGAGATACGCAGTATTTT. It is translated as CASSLVPSSGGRDTQYF.

The rearrangement uses TRBV7-6 and TRBJ1-1; perhaps TRBD1 as D (6 bases). The CDR3 consists of 13 residues. V was cut by 5 bases and J by 6 bases, with 13 bases left in between. Per the germline V gene, CDR1 is SGHVS and CDR2 is FNYEAQ. The CDR3 sequence: CASSLSRGPEAFF. The CDR3 coding sequence is TGTGCCAGCAGCCTGTCCCGGGGGCCTGAAGCTTTCTTT.

This clonotype has a handful of counts. This chain links TRBV15 with TRBJ1-1; 12 bases agree with TRBD1. This CDR3 is 17 amino acids long. Germline V lookup: CDR1 LNHNV, CDR2 YYDKDF (reference sequence). Unmatched junction bases numbered 12, after V lost 5 bases and J lost 5 bases. In nucleotides, the CDR3 is TGTGCCACCAGCGGCCTACGGGACAGGGGGCCGAAGACTGAAGCTTTCTTT. It codes for CATSGLRDRGPKTEAFF.

This clonotype came up a few times. J is TRBJ2-1 and V is TRBV7-8; 12 bases are shared with TRBD2. Germline loops: CDR1 SGHVS, CDR2 FQNEAQ. V was clipped by 2 bases and J by 9 bases; unmatched bases: 8. The CDR3 is made up of 16 amino acids. The CDR3 DNA reads as TGTGCCAGCAGCTTACCCCCTAGCGGGAGGGCCTTTGAGCAGTTCTTC. It yields the protein CASSLPPSGRAFEQFF.

The chain links TRBV12-3 or TRBV12-4 to TRBJ2-3; TRBD1 agrees at 12 bases. CDR3 size: 16 residues. V lost 3 bases to trimming and J lost 6 bases; unmatched junction nucleotides: 7. CDR3 loop: CASSFGDRGPVDTQYF. The CDR3 nucleotides read TGTGCCAGCAGTTTTGGGGACAGGGGGCCAGTGGATACGCAGTATTTT.

The chain employs TRBV4-3 and TRBJ1-6; tentative D call: TRBD1 (6 bases). The CDR3 extends over 15 amino acids. CDR1 is LGHNA and CDR2 is YSLEER in the germline V gene. Trimming took 0 bases from V and 9 from J, leaving 12 bases between them. This chain's CDR3 is CASSQEWGATSPLHF. The DNA of the CDR3 is TGCGCCAGCAGCCAAGAATGGGGGGCCACTTCACCCCTCCACTTT.

The chain uses TRBV12-5 and TRBJ2-7, with 11 bases fitting TRBD1. CDR1 is LGHNT, CDR2 FRNRAP, per germline. The CDR3 is 12 residues long. V was pared by 4 bases and J by 7 bases, with 0 bases of the junction left unmatched. This chain's CDR3 is CASGWDRGEQYF. CDR3 coding DNA: TGTGCTAGTGGTTGGGACAGGGGGGAGCAGTACTTC.

This rearrangement joins TRBV30 to TRBJ2-2, with 9 positions matching TRBD2. The junction had 13 bases not matched to a gene; V was cut back by 5 bases and J by 3 bases. The germline CDR1 and CDR2 sequences are GTSNPN and SVGIG (reference sequence). CDR3 length equals 17 residues. CDR3 DNA sequence: TGTGCCTGGGGCCGGCAAACCGGGACTAGCTACACCGGGGAGCTGTTTTTT. Its protein product is CAWGRQTGTSYTGELFF. The entire variable domain, with the rest obtained from reference TRBV30 and TRBJ2-2, is as follows: SQTIHQWPATLVQPVGSPLSLECTVEGTSNPNLYWYRQAAGRGLQLLFYSVGIGQISSEVPQNLSASRPQDRQFILSSKKLLLSDSGFYLCAWGRQTGTSYTGELFFGEGSRLTVL.

The chain has TRBV20-1 and TRBJ2-1; D is unresolved. The CDR3 runs 14 residues. The V end was cut by 1 base, the J end by 6 bases, with 13 bases between. Germline CDR1 DFQATT, CDR2 SNEGSKA (reference sequence). The CDR3, as DNA: TGCAGTGCTAGAGGGGCACCCCCCTCCAATGAGCAGTTCTTC. As protein: CSARGAPPSNEQFF.

The chain has TRBV9 and TRBJ2-1; TRBD2 matches 11 bases. This CDR3 comprises 16 residues. The V segment lost 3 bases and the J segment 4 bases; nucleotides outside the gene matches: 6. The V gene's germline CDR1 is SGDLS and CDR2 YYNGEE. CDR3 sequence reads: CASSAGTSGTYNEQFF. CDR3 in DNA: TGTGCCAGCAGCGCCGGGACTAGCGGAACTTACAATGAGCAGTTCTTC.

V usage is TRBV5-1 and J usage is TRBJ2-6, with a tentative D call TRBD1 (5 bases). V lost 6 bases, J lost 0 bases, and 10 bases lay in between. The CDR3 loop spans 15 amino acids. Germline V gene sequence: CDR1 SGHRS, CDR2 YFSETQ. The CDR3 loop reads CASTPTASGANVLTF. For the CDR3, the DNA is TGCGCCAGCACCCCGACAGCCTCTGGGGCCAACGTCCTGACTTTC.

This clonotype was seen a few times. The chain links TRBV12-3 or TRBV12-4 to TRBJ2-7; perhaps TRBD2 as D (5 bases). With 6 bases removed from V and 6 bases from J, the gap between germline ends came to 12 bases. The CDR3 is 12 amino acids. The CDR3 spells CASRQEGVEQYF. For the CDR3, the DNA is TGTGCCAGCAGACAAGAGGGCGTCGAGCAGTACTTC.

The chain is built from TRBV5-1 and TRBJ1-2; 7 bases are a match to TRBD1. Germline V lookup: CDR1 SGHRS, CDR2 YFSETQ. This CDR3 comprises 13 residues. Trimming took 7 bases from V and 7 from J; bases not matched to a gene: 10. The chain's CDR3 is CASSLTGDGGYTF. In nucleotides, the CDR3 is TGCGCCAGCTCTCTAACAGGGGATGGTGGCTACACCTTC.

This chain joins TRBV3-1 and TRBJ1-1; D is unclear. Between the trimmed V and J ends, which lost 10 bases and 0 bases, there was a span of 12 bases. The V gene's germline CDR1 is LGHDT and CDR2 YNNKEL (reference sequence). The CDR3 sequence is 13 residues long. Here the CDR3 DNA reads TGTGCCACCACGCGGGGTTTGAACACTGAAGCTTTCTTT. It codes for CATTRGLNTEAFF.

The chain employs TRBV9 and TRBJ2-3, with a possible D match to TRBD2 (6 bases). CDR1 and CDR2 (germline): SGDLS, YYNGEE. The CDR3 is 16 amino acids. V was trimmed by 2 bases and J by 0 bases, leaving 13 bases between them. The DNA for the CDR3 is TGTGCCAGCAGCGTTGAGAAAGGGACTAGCACAGATACGCAGTATTTT. It yields the protein CASSVEKGTSTDTQYF.

This clonotype appeared a few times. The chain carries TRBV19 and TRBJ2-7; perhaps D is TRBD1 or TRBD2 (6 bases each). Germline V gene data show CDR1 as LNHDA and CDR2 as SQIVND (reference sequence). V lost 4 bases and J 3 bases, leaving 13 bases between the germline ends. CDR3 length equals 14 residues. CDR3 sequence (DNA): TGTGCCAGTAGTAGGCGGGACAAGGGCTACGAGCAGTACTTC. This sequence encodes CASSRRDKGYEQYF.

The genes are TRBV7-9 and TRBJ1-5; tentatively, D is TRBD1 (5 bases). Germline V gene data show CDR1 as SEHNR and CDR2 as FQNEAQ (reference sequence). V was shortened by 5 bases and J by 0 bases, with 17 bases between the two germline ends. This CDR3 is built from 17 residues. CDR3 residues: CASSIYGTGYSNQPQHF. The CDR3 DNA is TGTGCCAGCAGCATATATGGGACGGGCTATAGCAATCAGCCCCAGCATTTT.

This clonotype appeared many times. The rearrangement joins TRBV5-1 to TRBJ2-5; 7 bases line up with TRBD1. The length of the CDR3 is 15 residues. V lost 0 bases, J lost 1 base, and 3 bases stayed unmatched. CDR1 is SGHRS, CDR2 YFSETQ, per germline. CDR3 region: CASSLVGDSQETQYF. In DNA form, the CDR3 reads TGCGCCAGCAGCTTGGTGGGGGACAGCCAAGAGACCCAGTACTTC.

The table lists this clonotype with a count of one. The chain couples TRBV4-1 to TRBJ2-3; tentatively, D is TRBD1 or TRBD2 (6 bases each). The CDR3 contains 16 residues. V was cut by 4 bases and J by 0 bases, with 14 bases left in between. From germline, CDR1 is MGHRA and CDR2 YSYEKL. CDR3 DNA sequence: TGCGCCAGCAGCCCGGGACACGGGACTAGCACAGATACGCAGTATTTT. Encoded protein: CASSPGHGTSTDTQYF.